These T cell receptor beta chains were read from a single sample in a study of T cells after yellow fever vaccination. MiXCR, run by TCRdb on the 5' RACE reads, gives a single entry per CDR3 protein. The sample has about 400,000 distinct CDR3 sequences, 6.2% seen once; the top ten hold 15%. Source: PBMCs, taken 5 days after the yellow fever booster vaccination. The receptors stem from a man younger than 40 who received the YFV17D yellow fever vaccine. Each CDR3 is given with its conserved first and last residue. A D gene is named only where the DNA matches it firmly. Clone sizes are given selectively: once, few, many, or a class where the clone is expanded.

clone size,V gene,D gene,J gene,CDR3 DNA,CDR3 protein
.,TRBV6-4,.,TRBJ2-1,TGTGCCAGCAGCCGGGAGCTCACCAATGAGCAGTTCTTC,CASSRELTNEQFF
many,TRBV5-4,.,TRBJ1-6,TGTGCCAGCAGCTTAGGTGAAACCAATAATTCACCCCTCCACTTT,CASSLGETNNSPLHF
few,TRBV11-2,.,TRBJ2-7,TGTGCCAGCAGCCGAGGGAGGGGGGCCTACGAGCAGTACTTC,CASSRGRGAYEQYF
few,TRBV11-3,.,TRBJ2-3,TGTGCCAGCAGCTCCCCCGATATAGATACGCAGTATTTT,CASSSPDIDTQYF
.,TRBV10-3,TRBD1,TRBJ1-1,TGTGCCATCAGTGAGTCTCAGGGGGACACTGAAGCTTTCTTT,CAISESQGDTEAFF
few,TRBV6-2/TRBV6-3,TRBD2,TRBJ2-5,TGTGCCAGCAGTTACTCCTCTAGCGGGAGGGGGGAGACCCAGTACTTC,CASSYSSSGRGETQYF
many,TRBV5-1,TRBD1,TRBJ2-7,TGTGCCAGCAGCCCCGGACAGGGCGCCTACGAGCAGTACTTC,CASSPGQGAYEQYF
few,TRBV5-1,.,TRBJ1-1,TGCGCCAGCAGCTTCAGGGTTGAAACTGAAGCTTTCTTT,CASSFRVETEAFF
.,TRBV10-3,.,TRBJ2-2,TGTGCCATCAGTGATGGCGCGGTGAACACCGGGGAGCTGTTTTTT,CAISDGAVNTGELFF
.,TRBV29-1,.,TRBJ1-2,TGCAGCGTTAGGGGACCCAACTATGGCTACACCTTC,CSVRGPNYGYTF
few,TRBV4-3,TRBD2,TRBJ2-1,TGCGCCAGCAGCCAGCTTAGCGGGGGACCCTACAATGAGCAGTTCTTC,CASSQLSGGPYNEQFF
few,TRBV27,.,TRBJ1-1,TGTGCCAGCAGTCCTATACAGGGCACTGAAGCTTTCTTT,CASSPIQGTEAFF
.,TRBV5-4,.,TRBJ1-3,TGTGCCAGCAGCGAGACATTGTCCAAAAACACCATATATTTT,CASSETLSKNTIYF
few,TRBV4-3,TRBD2,TRBJ2-1,TGCGCCAGCAGCCAAGACCGGTGGGGGGGTTTGGGCAATGAGCAGTTCTTC,CASSQDRWGGLGNEQFF
.,TRBV19,.,TRBJ2-5,TGTGCCAGTAAAGAGGGGCCCGCAGAGACCCAGTACTTC,CASKEGPAETQYF
many,TRBV28,.,TRBJ1-5,TGTGCCAGCAGAGTGGGGACATTCTCCCAGCCCCAGCATTTT,CASRVGTFSQPQHF
few,TRBV7-8,.,TRBJ1-1,TGTGCCAGCAGCCGAGAGAGGGGCAACACTGAAGCTTTCTTT,CASSRERGNTEAFF
many,TRBV7-2,.,TRBJ2-7,TGTGCCAGCAGCTTAGTCTTAGGGGTGGGCGAGCAGTACTTC,CASSLVLGVGEQYF
once,TRBV20-1,.,TRBJ2-3,TGCAGTGCTCCTAAAACCTCGAATTGGGATACGCAGTATTTT,CSAPKTSNWDTQYF
many,TRBV20-1,TRBD2,TRBJ2-7,TGCAGTGCGAGAACCGGGACTAGCTACGAGCAGTACTTC,CSARTGTSYEQYF
.,TRBV4-1,.,TRBJ2-2,TGCGCCAGCAGCCAAGACCTGGGGAGGGAGCTGTTTTTT,CASSQDLGRELFF
many,TRBV18,.,TRBJ1-6,TGTGCCAGCTCACCACCGCTGAGGGGTGGTTCACCCCTCCACTTT,CASSPPLRGGSPLHF
.,TRBV5-1,.,TRBJ2-4,TGCGCCAGCAGCCCTCAGGTGGGAGAGAAAAACATTCAGTACTTC,CASSPQVGEKNIQYF
many,TRBV15,TRBD1,TRBJ2-1,TGTGCCACCAGCAGGGGACAGGGGGAATTCATAGCATCCTTGGCTGAGCAGTTCTTC,CATSRGQGEFIASLAEQFF
many,TRBV29-1,.,TRBJ1-2,TGCAGCGTTGATCTCGCCGGGGACAAAAATGGCTACACCTTC,CSVDLAGDKNGYTF
many,TRBV7-2,TRBD2,TRBJ2-1,TGTGCCAGCAGCTTATTTCTAGCGGGGAAATACAATGAGCAGTTCTTC,CASSLFLAGKYNEQFF
many,TRBV10-3,.,TRBJ2-1,TGTGCCATTTACAGCGGCAATGAGCAGTTCTTC,CAIYSGNEQFF
.,TRBV12-3/TRBV12-4,.,TRBJ1-3,TGTGCCAGCGGAGCTGGAAACACCATATATTTT,CASGAGNTIYF
.,TRBV27,.,TRBJ2-3,TGTGCCTCCAGCGGGCTAGCAGCAGATACGCAGTATTTT,CASSGLAADTQYF
many,TRBV12-3/TRBV12-4,TRBD1,TRBJ2-3,TGTGCCAGCAAAAGACAGGGCCTCACAGATACGCAGTATTTT,CASKRQGLTDTQYF
many,TRBV25-1,.,TRBJ2-7,TGTGCCAGCAGTGAAGCGGGGAGCTACGAGCAGTACTTC,CASSEAGSYEQYF
many,TRBV29-1,.,TRBJ2-7,TGCAGCGTCCACATGACTAGTAAAGGGATCTACGAGCAGTACTTC,CSVHMTSKGIYEQYF
few,TRBV21-1,.,TRBJ1-5,TGTGCCAGGCCCAGGGAAAGGGGCTTAAGCAATCAGCCCCAGCATTTT,CARPRERGLSNQPQHF
few,TRBV7-9,.,TRBJ2-1,TGTGCCAGCAGATACGGGGTCTACAATGAGCAGTTCTTC,CASRYGVYNEQFF
.,TRBV19,.,TRBJ1-2,TGTGCCAGTTCGATCGTGGACTATGGCTACACCTTC,CASSIVDYGYTF
few,TRBV7-2,.,TRBJ2-7,TGTGCCAGCAGCTTCCCGTTTCGCGAGCAGTACTTC,CASSFPFREQYF
few,TRBV6-5,.,TRBJ2-5,TGTGCCAGCAGTACCGACATCCAAGAGACCCAGTACTTC,CASSTDIQETQYF
few,TRBV7-9,TRBD2,TRBJ2-1,TGTGCCAGCACTAAAGAGGTACTAGCGGCCTACAATGAGCAGTTCTTC,CASTKEVLAAYNEQFF
.,TRBV5-1,.,TRBJ2-5,TGCGCCAGCAACGTACAGGGTTCTAAGGAGACCCAGTACTTC,CASNVQGSKETQYF
.,TRBV21-1,.,TRBJ2-7,TGTGCCAGCATTCGGCGGATCAGGTCCTACGAGCAGTACTTC,CASIRRIRSYEQYF
many,TRBV20-1,.,TRBJ2-2,TGCAGTGCTAGAGTCAGGATTGGGGAGCTGTTTTTT,CSARVRIGELFF
few,TRBV6-1,.,TRBJ1-1,TGTGCCAGCGCGGAGGGAATCAGGACCGAAGCTTTCTTT,CASAEGIRTEAFF
many,TRBV5-1,TRBD1,TRBJ2-6,TGCGCCAGCAGCTTGGAAGCGACAGGGAGAGGGGCCAACGTCCTGACTTTC,CASSLEATGRGANVLTF
many,TRBV7-2,TRBD2,TRBJ2-7,TGTGCCAGCAGCTTACGCTCTAGCGGGTTTGCCTACGAGCAGTACTTC,CASSLRSSGFAYEQYF